The 11 T cell receptor beta chains reported below all come from one sample, sequenced in a study of blood T cell repertoires in COVID-19. Sequencing used immunoSEQ multiplex PCR; TCRdb keeps in-frame clones, though not all of them. The table includes some 140,000 clones, about nine tenths detected once. The sample taken for sequencing was peripheral blood. Receptors were obtained from a man aged 45-65 years with active COVID-19.

The CDR3 DNA reads as TGTGCCATCAGTGACGGACAGAGACAAGAGACCCAGTACTTC. It encodes CAISDGQRQETQYF. The rearrangement links TRBV10-3 to TRBJ2-5; D might be TRBD1 (6 bases). The V end lost 3 bases, the J end lost 2 bases, and 10 bases lay between the germline ends. Germline CDR1 is ENHRY and CDR2 is SYGVKD. The CDR3 consists of 14 residues.

The genes are TRBV27 and TRBJ2-3, with D unresolved. The V gene's germline CDR1 is MNHEY and CDR2 SMNVEV (reference sequence). Between the trimmed V and J ends, which lost 8 bases and 2 bases, there was a span of 20 bases. This CDR3 has 16 amino acids. CDR3 DNA sequence: TGTGCCAGCGTGCCGCTTTTGAGGCGTCACACAGATACGCAGTATTTT. Translated, it gives CASVPLLRRHTDTQYF.

The chain is built from TRBV6-6 and TRBJ2-1; 8 bases are a match to TRBD1. V was clipped by 5 bases and J by 6 bases; unmatched bases: 9. CDR3 length: 15 residues. CDR1 MNHNY and CDR2 SVGAGI come from the germline V gene (reference sequence). The CDR3 bases are TGTGCCAGCAGTGACGTGGCAGGGGGCTCCAATGAGCAGTTCTTC. Amino acids: CASSDVAGGSNEQFF.

The DNA of the CDR3 is TGTGCCAGTTCCGGGACAGCTTCAACTAATGAAAAACTGTTTTTT. Translation: CASSGTASTNEKLFF. The chain employs TRBV18 and TRBJ1-4; 7 nucleotides align to TRBD1. V shed 9 bases and J 0 bases; nucleotides not matched to a gene: 7. This CDR3 has 15 residues. Per germline, CDR1 KGHSH and CDR2 LQKENI.

The rearrangement uses TRBV15 and TRBJ2-5; D is possibly TRBD2 (7 bases). From germline, CDR1 is LNHNV and CDR2 YYDKDF (reference sequence). The CDR3 spans 16 residues. The germline V and J ends were trimmed by 0 bases and 5 bases, with 16 bases remaining between them. The CDR3 sequence is CATSRDLRGRVETQYF. For the CDR3, the DNA is TGTGCCACCAGCAGAGATTTAAGGGGGAGGGTGGAGACCCAGTACTTC.

The chain combines TRBV6-6 with TRBJ1-1; 8 positions agree with TRBD1. This CDR3 is built from 15 residues. V gave up 5 bases and J gave up 0 bases; unmatched junction bases: 5. The germline gives CDR1 MNHNY, CDR2 SVGAGI (reference sequence). CDR3 in DNA: TGTGCCAGCAGTAGGTTGACAGGGGTGAACACTGAAGCTTTCTTT. Its protein product is CASSRLTGVNTEAFF.

This chain joins TRBV6-5 and TRBJ1-4, with 9 bases that match TRBD1. This CDR3 has 14 amino acids. The J segment lost 7 bases and the V segment lost 6 bases, leaving 6 bases of the junction unmatched. The V gene's germline CDR1 is MNHEY and CDR2 SVGAGI. CDR3 sequence: CASRTGTGSEKLFF. In DNA, the CDR3 is TGTGCCAGCAGGACCGGGACAGGGAGTGAAAAACTGTTTTTT.

The chain joins TRBV6-6 to TRBJ2-7; the match to TRBD2 covers 8 bases. Germline V CDR1 and CDR2: MNHNY, SVGAGI (reference sequence). There are 13 residues in the CDR3. With V trimmed by 10 bases and J by 2 bases, 7 bases remained unmatched. The CDR3 DNA reads as TGTGCCACCGGTAGGCGGGAGGCCTACGAGCAGTACTTC. Encoded protein: CATGRREAYEQYF.

This chain links TRBV5-1 with TRBJ2-3; tentatively, D is TRBD2 (6 bases). V shed 5 bases and J shed 5 bases, with 12 bases lying between them. The CDR3 length is 13 residues. Germline loops: CDR1 SGHRS, CDR2 YFSETQ. DNA of the CDR3: TGCGCCAGCAGACTAGCAGGAGAAGATACGCAGTATTTT. Amino acids: CASRLAGEDTQYF.

The count of this clone is one. The V gene is TRBV27, the J gene TRBJ2-3; D unclear. Trimming removed 3 bases from V and 0 bases from J, with 4 bases in between. The CDR3 runs to 13 residues. Germline CDR1 and CDR2: MNHEY and SMNVEV (reference sequence). The CDR3 loop is CASSFGSTDTQYF. CDR3 DNA: TGTGCCAGCAGTTTTGGCAGCACAGATACGCAGTATTTT.

The chain combines TRBV7-2 with TRBJ2-7; TRBD2 is a possible D gene (6 bases). This CDR3 spans 15 amino acids. V was clipped by 5 bases and J by 0 bases, with 14 bases between them. The germline CDR1 and CDR2 sequences are SGHTA and FQGNSA. The CDR3 region has the DNA TGTGCCAGCAGCCCCGCCAGCGGGCCCTCCTACGAGCAGTACTTC. Amino acid sequence: CASSPASGPSYEQYF.